This T cell receptor beta chain stems from a study of response to subunit inactivated influenza vaccine. This CDR3 spans 16 amino acids. V lost 4 bases, J lost 2 bases, and 11 bases stayed unmatched. Germline-derived CDR1 and CDR2 are LGHDT and YNNKEL (reference sequence). Whole-study findings and limits: Every seasonal influenza vaccination brings in few new T cells, the authors suggested.

This clonotype has more than one count but fewer than ten. As yet, its antigen is unknown. TCRdb passed the RT-PCR reads through MiXCR, listing each CDR3 protein once. The sample contains roughly 700,000 distinct CDR3 sequences, around 13% of which appear only once. This chain joins TRBV3-1 and TRBJ2-7, with 7 bases lining up with TRBD2. The sample here was PBMCs from blood, taken around 14 days before vaccination. The TCR sequence derives from a man in his forties or fifties who received an inactivated influenza vaccine. The CDR3 reads CASSPYRLAVTYEQYF. The CDR3 region has the DNA TGTGCCAGCAGCCCTTACCGACTAGCTGTTACCTACGAGCAGTACTTC.